The clone carrying this T cell receptor (beta chain) was counted many times. Participant age was roughly 18 to 95 years, and participants resided in around 24 US areas. The sample belongs to a study of blood T cell repertoires in COVID-19. Turning to the study itself: Acute and convalescent COVID-19 specimens originated in the United States, Italy and Spain.

Produced via immunoSEQ multiplex PCR; TCRdb's table is partial and in-frame only. The sample holds about 380,000 clones, about 90% seen once. CDR1 is MNHNS, CDR2 SASEGT, per germline. V dropped 1 base and J dropped 6; count of bases not matched to a gene: 11. This CDR3 has 17 amino acids. The sequenced sample was PBMCs or T cells enriched from blood (not recorded which). This clonotype was obtained from a man younger than 40 who had recovered from COVID-19. V gene TRBV6-1 combines with J gene TRBJ2-1, with 8 bases fitting TRBD2. The CDR3 loop is CASSEDLTGGPSNEQFF. The CDR3 DNA reads TGTGCCAGCAGTGAAGATTTAACGGGGGGGCCTAGCAATGAGCAGTTCTTC.